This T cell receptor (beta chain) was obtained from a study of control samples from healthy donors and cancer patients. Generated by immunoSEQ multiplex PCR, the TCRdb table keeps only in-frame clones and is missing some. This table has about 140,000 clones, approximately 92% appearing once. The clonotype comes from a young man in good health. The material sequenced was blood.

The CDR3 region is CASSWDSFYGYTF. The CDR3 nucleotides are TGTGCCAGCAGTTGGGACAGCTTCTATGGCTACACCTTC. This chain connects TRBV28 to TRBJ1-2; 7 nucleotides agree with TRBD1. The V and J ends lost 4 bases and 4 bases, in that order; junction bases with no gene match: 3. Germline V gene sequence: CDR1 MDHEN, CDR2 SYDVKM. This CDR3 spans 13 amino acids.